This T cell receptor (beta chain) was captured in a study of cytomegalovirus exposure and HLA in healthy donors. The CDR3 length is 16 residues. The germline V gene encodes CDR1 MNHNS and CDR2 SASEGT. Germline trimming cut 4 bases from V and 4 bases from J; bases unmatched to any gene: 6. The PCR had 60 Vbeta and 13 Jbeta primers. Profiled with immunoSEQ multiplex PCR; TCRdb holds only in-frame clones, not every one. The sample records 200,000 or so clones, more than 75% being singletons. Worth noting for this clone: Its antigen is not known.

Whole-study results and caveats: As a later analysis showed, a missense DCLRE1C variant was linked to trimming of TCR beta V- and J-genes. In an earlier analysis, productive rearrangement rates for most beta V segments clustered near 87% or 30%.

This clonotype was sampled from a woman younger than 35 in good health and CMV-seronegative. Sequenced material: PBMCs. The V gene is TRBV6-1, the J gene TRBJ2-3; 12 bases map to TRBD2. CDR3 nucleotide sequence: TGTGCCAGCAGTGGTACACTAGCGGGGGGCTCAGATACGCAGTATTTT. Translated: CASSGTLAGGSDTQYF.